The clone carrying this T cell receptor beta chain appeared once. Its antigen is as yet unknown. The assay was immunoSEQ multiplex PCR, and TCRdb's table has in-frame clones only and misses some. The sample consists of 84,000 or so clones, approximately 95% of them appearing once. This entry is derived from a study of graft-versus-host responses after intestinal transplantation. Looking at the study overall: Recipients uniformly received anti-thymocyte globulin induction, followed by tacrolimus and steroids for roughly 3 years. Findings of the study overall: Researchers found GvH clones in recipient marrow, and some showed up first in ileum or blood. Association was observed between peak circulating GvH clone levels and early post-transplant HvG declines.

Trimming left V 5 bases short and J 0 bases short, with 22 bases between. Germline lookup yields CDR1 LNHDA and CDR2 SQIVND (reference sequence). The CDR3 contains 18 residues. This receptor was identified in a human donor who was the organ donor for an intestinal transplant. This chain uses TRBV19 with TRBJ1-2; the D gene is possibly TRBD1 (5 bases). The material was unstimulated CD8+ T cells sorted from spleen or lymph node cells, obtained before transplant. The CDR3 loop is CASSWGGPGTVTNYGYTF. The CDR3 nucleotides are TGTGCCAGTAGTTGGGGAGGGCCCGGGACGGTGACTAACTATGGCTACACCTTC.